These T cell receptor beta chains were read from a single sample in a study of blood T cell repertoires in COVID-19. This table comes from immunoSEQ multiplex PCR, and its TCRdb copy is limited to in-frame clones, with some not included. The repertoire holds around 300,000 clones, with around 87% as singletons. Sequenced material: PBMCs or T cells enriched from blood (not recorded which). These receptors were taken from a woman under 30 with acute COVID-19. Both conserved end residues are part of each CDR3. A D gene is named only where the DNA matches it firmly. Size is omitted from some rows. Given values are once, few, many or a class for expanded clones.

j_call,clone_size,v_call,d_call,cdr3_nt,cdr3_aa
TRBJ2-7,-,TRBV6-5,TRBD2,TGTGCCAGCAGTATATCTAGCGGGAGAGGTTGGGAGCAGTACTTC,CASSISSGRGWEQYF
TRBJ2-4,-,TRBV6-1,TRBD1,TGTGCCAGCAGTGGGACCGGGACAGGGTTTGGCAAAAACATTCAGTACTTC,CASSGTGTGFGKNIQYF
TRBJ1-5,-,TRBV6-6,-,TGTGCCAGCAGTGGCAGGGTAGGCTCTCCCGTTCAGCCCCAGCATTTT,CASSGRVGSPVQPQHF
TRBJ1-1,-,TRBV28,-,TGTGCCAGCAGTCCCCGGTGGAACACTGAAGCTTTCTTT,CASSPRWNTEAFF
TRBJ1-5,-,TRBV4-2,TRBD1,TGTGCCAGCAGCCAAGATGTAGGGACAGGCGGTAACCAGCCCCAGCATTTT,CASSQDVGTGGNQPQHF
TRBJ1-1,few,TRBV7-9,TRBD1,TGTGCCAGCAGCGAGCGACAGGGTTGGAGCACTGAAGCTTTCTTT,CASSERQGWSTEAFF
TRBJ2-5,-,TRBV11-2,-,TGTGCCAGCAGCGCCAGGGTGGCGGCTGGGGAGACCCAGTACTTC,CASSARVAAGETQYF
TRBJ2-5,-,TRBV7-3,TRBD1,TGTGCCAGCAGCCTTGGGACAGGGGTACAAGAGACCCAGTACTTC,CASSLGTGVQETQYF
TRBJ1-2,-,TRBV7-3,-,TGTGCCAGCAGCTTGTACCCCACAAGGGAGAACTATGGCTACACCTTC,CASSLYPTRENYGYTF
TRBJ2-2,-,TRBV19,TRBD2,TGTGCCAGTAGTATAACCCTCGGACTAGCGGGAGTACTGGGGGAGCTGTTTTTT,CASSITLGLAGVLGELFF
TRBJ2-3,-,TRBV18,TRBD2,TGTGCCAGCTCACCTGCCCCGACTAGCGGGATCCTGGGAGATACGCAGTATTTT,CASSPAPTSGILGDTQYF
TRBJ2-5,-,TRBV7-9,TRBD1,TGTGCCAGCAGCTTAGGCCAGGGGGAAGAGACCCAGTACTTC,CASSLGQGEETQYF